This entry lists 19 T cell receptor beta chains sequenced from one sample in a study of OX40 agonist ivuxolimab in advanced cancers. The data were produced by immunoSEQ multiplex PCR, yet TCRdb's version contains in-frame clones alone and is incomplete. The data show 69,000 or so clones, approximately 82% seen once. The sequencing used CD4+ or CD8+ T cells sorted from blood, collected in a trial of the OX40 agonist ivuxolimab. Source of these receptors: an adult with an advanced solid tumor such as melanoma, head and neck, liver or kidney cancer.

About this clone itself: Other DNA sequences from this sample encode an identical CDR3 as well. The chain is built from TRBV18 and TRBJ2-2, with TRBD1 matching 9 bases. V gave up 3 bases and J gave up 2 bases; unmatched junction bases: 4. Germline V gene lookup returns CDR1 KGHSH and CDR2 LQKENI. This CDR3 comprises 16 residues. This CDR3 is CASSPPGQGNTGELFF. The DNA for the CDR3 is TGTGCCAGCTCACCCCCGGGACAGGGAAACACCGGGGAGCTGTTTTTT.

The rearrangement uses TRBV30 and TRBJ1-5, with a tentative D call TRBD1 (5 bases). The CDR3 runs to 15 residues. CDR1 is GTSNPN and CDR2 is SVGIG in the germline V gene (reference sequence). With 0 bases removed from V and 6 bases from J, the gap between germline ends came to 15 bases. The CDR3 spells CAWSVLGGGTQPQHF. CDR3 in DNA: TGTGCCTGGAGTGTACTCGGGGGGGGAACTCAGCCCCAGCATTTT.

The CDR3 loop is CASSAGLVNLIDEQFF. CDR3 nucleotides: TGTGCCAGCAGCGCAGGACTGGTGAACTTAATCGATGAGCAGTTCTTC. J is TRBJ2-1 and V is TRBV9, with D perhaps matching TRBD2 (5 bases). The CDR3 contains 16 residues. The V gene lost 3 bases and the J gene lost 8 bases, with 21 bases spanning the gap. Germline V gives CDR1 SGDLS, CDR2 YYNGEE.

This chain joins TRBV7-3 and TRBJ2-7, with D perhaps TRBD1 or TRBD2 (5 bases each). The length of the CDR3 is 19 residues. Trimming left V 2 bases short and J 3 bases short, with 26 bases between. The germline CDR1 and CDR2 sequences are SGHTA and FQGTGA. CDR3 loop: CASSLQTGPGWQALYEQYV. CDR3 bases: TGTGCCAGCAGCTTACAGACGGGGCCGGGATGGCAGGCCCTCTACGAGCAGTACGTC.

The table lists this clone with a count of one. The chain joins TRBV19 to TRBJ2-7, with TRBD1 identical over 8 bases. The CDR3 covers 15 residues. The junction had 7 bases not matched to a gene; V was cut back by 3 bases and J by 3 bases. The V gene's germline CDR1 is LNHDA and CDR2 SQIVND (reference sequence). The DNA for the CDR3 is TGTGCCAGTAGTATCAAAACAGGGGGTTTCTACGAGCAGTACTTC. Translating gives CASSIKTGGFYEQYF.

V and J are TRBV21-1 and TRBJ2-5; the table names TRBD2, a call not compared with the DNA. TRBJ2-7 matches the DNA end more closely, so the J call is doubtful. TRBV21-1 is a recognized pseudogene. This CDR3 spans 17 amino acids. The DNA of the CDR3 is TGTGCCATCCCGGGACTAGCGGGAGGTCCTAGCTCCTACGAGCAGTACTTC. Its protein product is CAIPGLAGGPSSYEQYF.

In its sample, this clone was seen a few times. This chain uses TRBV6-5 with TRBJ1-1; maybe TRBD1 (6 bases). This CDR3 spans 15 amino acids. V was pared by 0 bases and J by 2 bases, with 10 bases between. CDR1 MNHEY and CDR2 SVGAGI come from the germline V gene. CDR3 loop: CASSYSWGGNTEAFF. CDR3 DNA: TGTGCCAGCAGTTACTCCTGGGGGGGCAACACTGAAGCTTTCTTT.

This sequence joins TRBV30 and TRBJ2-2, with a weak D call TRBD1 (6 bases). From germline, CDR1 is GTSNPN and CDR2 SVGIG (reference sequence). This CDR3 spans 12 amino acids. The germline V and J ends were trimmed by 5 bases and 3 bases, with 7 bases remaining between them. The CDR3 reads CAWYRDTGELFF. The CDR3 coding sequence is TGTGCCTGGTACAGGGACACCGGGGAGCTGTTTTTT.

The chain has TRBV7-8 and TRBJ2-3; 10 nucleotides line up with TRBD1. This CDR3 is built from 17 residues. Germline V gene data show CDR1 as SGHVS and CDR2 as FQNEAQ. V dropped 3 bases and J dropped 4; count of bases not matched to a gene: 10. This chain's CDR3 is CASSLGRDRGKSDTQYF. The CDR3 DNA is TGTGCCAGCAGCTTGGGCCGGGACAGGGGAAAGTCAGATACGCAGTATTTT.

The chain carries TRBV28 and TRBJ2-7; D is ambiguous. The germline gives CDR1 MDHEN, CDR2 SYDVKM. This CDR3 is built from 15 residues. V was cut by 3 bases and J by 3 bases, with 15 bases left in between. The CDR3 coding sequence is TGTGCCAGCAGTTTTTCTGGAAGTAAGGGCTACGAGCAGTACTTC. Its translation: CASSFSGSKGYEQYF.

The V gene is TRBV4-1, the J gene TRBJ2-2; TRBD2 matches at 8 bases. The CDR3 extends over 20 amino acids. Germline CDR1 MGHRA, CDR2 YSYEKL. Trimming took 5 bases from V and 4 from J; bases not matched to a gene: 21. The CDR3, as DNA: TGCGCCAGCAGCACCCATTTAACCGCCTTGAGCGGGAGTGGCACCGGGGAGCTGTTTTTT. It specifies CASSTHLTALSGSGTGELFF.

This clone was counted a single time. J is TRBJ1-4 and V is TRBV28, with D unresolved. The CDR3 length is 14 residues. Trimming removed 6 bases from V and 8 bases from J, with 16 bases in between. Germline CDR1 reads MDHEN; CDR2 reads SYDVKM. Here the CDR3 DNA reads TGTGCCAGCAGGACTCCCACGGAGGGCGAAAAACTGTTTTTT. Protein product: CASRTPTEGEKLFF.

The chain joins TRBV6-1 to TRBJ1-5; D is unclear. This CDR3 has 14 amino acids. The germline CDR1 and CDR2 sequences are MNHNS and SASEGT. V was pared by 3 bases and J by 0 bases, with 6 bases between. Written as DNA, the CDR3 is TGTGCCAGCAGTGACAACTTTAGCAATCAGCCCCAGCATTTT. Its protein is CASSDNFSNQPQHF.

The chain employs TRBV5-1 and TRBJ1-2; 7 nucleotides agree with TRBD1. Trimming at V came to 2 bases and at J to 0 bases, leaving 16 bases not matched to a gene. Per germline, CDR1 SGHRS and CDR2 YFSETQ. This CDR3 contains 19 residues. Here the CDR3 reads CASSFGPLGQNLPNYGYTF. The CDR3 DNA reads TGCGCCAGCAGCTTCGGACCACTGGGACAGAACCTTCCTAACTATGGCTACACCTTC.

The chain links TRBV6-5 to TRBJ2-2; TRBD2 agrees at 8 bases. There are 15 residues in the CDR3. The V gene's germline CDR1 is MNHEY and CDR2 SVGAGI. Germline trimming cut 6 bases from V and 3 bases from J; bases unmatched to any gene: 6. The CDR3: CASRRREEDTGELFF. In DNA form, the CDR3 reads TGTGCCAGCAGGCGGCGGGAGGAGGACACCGGGGAGCTGTTTTTT.

The chain combines TRBV27 with TRBJ2-6; no clear D gene. The germline gives CDR1 MNHEY, CDR2 SMNVEV (reference sequence). The CDR3 runs 17 residues. The ends were cut back, 2 bases at V and 2 bases at J, with 13 bases in the middle. The CDR3, as DNA: TGTGCCAGCAGTTTAAACCCTTTGACGGCTGGGGCCAACGTCCTGACTTTC. It is translated as CASSLNPLTAGANVLTF.

Only one count was recorded for this clone. The rearrangement uses TRBV2 and TRBJ2-3, with unresolved D. Between the trimmed V and J ends, which lost 5 bases and 3 bases, there was a span of 6 bases. Per germline, CDR1 SNHLY and CDR2 FYNNEI. This CDR3 has 12 amino acids. CDR3 bases: TGTGCCAGCAGTACGCGAACAGATACGCAGTATTTT. It specifies CASSTRTDTQYF.

A note on this clone: A much more abundant neighbour one base away suggests this may be a read error. In DNA form, the CDR3 reads TGTGCCAGCAGCTTTGGACAGGACTATGGCTACACCTTC. Its protein is CASSFGQDYGYTF. The rearrangement joins TRBV7-9 to TRBJ1-2; 7 nucleotides agree with TRBD1. With V trimmed by 3 bases and J by 3 bases, 1 base remained unmatched. Germline-derived CDR1 and CDR2 are SEHNR and FQNEAQ (reference sequence). The CDR3 totals 13 residues.

V is TRBV5-1 and J is TRBJ1-2; D is possibly TRBD1 (5 bases). CDR1 is SGHRS and CDR2 is YFSETQ in the germline V gene. V lost 0 bases and J lost 0, with 6 bases in between. CDR3 length equals 14 residues. The CDR3 sequence: CASSLGGSNYGYTF. The CDR3 nucleotides are TGCGCCAGCAGCTTGGGGGGGTCTAACTATGGCTACACCTTC.